A few counts support the clone carrying this T cell receptor beta chain. The data stem from a study of response to subunit inactivated influenza vaccine. TCRdb itself ran the RT-PCR reads through MiXCR, one entry per CDR3 protein. The sample holds about half a million distinct CDR3 sequences, less than 30% seen once. V was cut by 6 bases and J by 7 bases, with 18 bases left in between. This CDR3 spans 14 amino acids. CDR1 MNHNS and CDR2 SASEGT come from the germline V gene. The source of this sequence is a man in his fifties who received an inactivated influenza vaccine. The V and J genes are TRBV6-1 and TRBJ1-1, with unresolved D. Sequenced material: CD4+ T cells sorted from PBMCs, taken less than 6 days after vaccination. CDR3: CASSPLGGRREAFF. In DNA, the CDR3 is TGTGCCAGCAGCCCGCTGGGAGGCCGCCGTGAAGCTTTCTTT.